Listed here are 24 T cell receptor beta chains from one sample, sequenced in a study of CD8+CD57+ T cells in acquired aplastic anemia. CD8+CD57+ cell expansion had been shown by flow cytometry in patients chosen for sequencing. The study profiled TCR beta VDJ and CDR3 using genomic DNA as template. TCRdb ran MiXCR on the reads and lists one entry per CDR3 protein. There are about 190,000 distinct CDR3 sequences in the sample; around half occur only once, and around 9.7% lies in the top ten. The sample was sorted CD4+, CD8+, or CD8+CD57+ T cells (not recorded which) from PBMCs. Receptor source: a human donor with aplastic anemia.

The rearrangement uses TRBV29-1 and TRBJ2-7, with D possibly being TRBD2 (6 bases). Trimming took off 5 bases at V and 1 base at J, with 12 bases between the two ends. The CDR3 extends over 13 amino acids. CDR1 is SQVTM and CDR2 is ANQGSEA in the germline V gene. The DNA of the CDR3 is TGCAGCGTTTGCCCGGGGGATTCCTACGAGCAGTACTTC. Translated: CSVCPGDSYEQYF.

The V call is TRBV19, the J call TRBJ1-5; 8 bases map to TRBD1. Trimming cost V 6 bases and J 5 bases; bases outside gene matches: 9. The CDR3 has 15 residues. Germline V lookup: CDR1 LNHDA, CDR2 SQIVND (reference sequence). CDR3 residues: CASSPDRAAYQPQHF. CDR3 bases: TGTGCCAGTAGCCCGGACAGGGCAGCGTATCAGCCCCAGCATTTT. The full variable domain, completed using reference TRBV19 and TRBJ1-5, is DGGITQSPKYLFRKEGQNVTLSCEQNLNHDAMYWYRQDPGQGLRLIYYSQIVNDFQKGDIAEGYSVSREKKESFPLTVTSAQKNPTAFYLCASSPDRAAYQPQHFGDGTRLSIL.

This clonotype was picked up many times. The chain uses TRBV6-5 and TRBJ2-1, with 13 bases aligning to TRBD2. The CDR3 is 17 amino acids. CDR1 is MNHEY and CDR2 is SVGAGI in the germline V gene. V lost 2 bases, J lost 8 bases, and 9 bases stayed unmatched. This chain's CDR3 is CASSYTNGLAGADEQFF. The CDR3 DNA reads TGTGCCAGCAGTTACACCAATGGACTAGCGGGAGCTGATGAGCAGTTCTTC.

This clonotype showed up just a few times. The genes are TRBV3-1 and TRBJ1-4, with D uncertain. V was trimmed by 2 bases and J by 7 bases, leaving 11 bases between them. CDR1 LGHDT and CDR2 YNNKEL come from the germline V gene (reference sequence). The CDR3 totals 14 residues. CDR3 amino acids: CASSQITQVEKLFF. As DNA, the CDR3 is TGTGCCAGCAGCCAAATTACCCAGGTTGAAAAACTGTTTTTT. Full variable domain (remainder filled in from reference TRBV3-1 and TRBJ1-4): DTAVSQTPKYLVTQMGNDKSIKCEQNLGHDTMYWYKQDSKKFLKIMFSYNNKELIINETVPNRFSPKSPDKAHLNLHINSLELGDSAVYFCASSQITQVEKLFFGSGTQLSVL.

This chain connects TRBV5-4 to TRBJ2-5; D remains ambiguous. Trimming took off 3 bases at V and 7 bases at J, with 13 bases between the two ends. This CDR3 has 13 amino acids. The germline CDR1 and CDR2 sequences are SGHNT and YYREEE (reference sequence). CDR3 loop: CASSSKGTGTQYF. The CDR3 region has the DNA TGTGCCAGCAGCTCGAAGGGAACCGGGACCCAGTACTTC.

On this clonotype: A much larger clonotype is one base distant, so this may be a read error. CDR3 in amino acids: CASSLRTGGPCEQYF. The CDR3 nucleotides read TGTGCCAGCAGCCTCCGGACAGGGGGCCCCTGCGAGCAGTACTTC. V usage is TRBV28 and J usage is TRBJ2-7, with TRBD1 identical over 11 bases. With V trimmed by 6 bases and J by 6 bases, 10 bases remained unmatched. Germline V gene lookup returns CDR1 MDHEN and CDR2 SYDVKM. This CDR3 comprises 15 residues.

This chain joins TRBV5-4 and TRBJ2-7, with TRBD1 matching over 11 bases. Trimming took 1 base from V and 5 from J; bases not matched to a gene: 11. The CDR3 is 17 residues long. The germline V gene encodes CDR1 SGHNT and CDR2 YYREEE (reference sequence). CDR3 DNA: TGTGCCAGCAGCTTGTTCGATGGACAGGGGGCGATGCACGAGCAGTACTTC. The encoded protein is CASSLFDGQGAMHEQYF.

This clonotype came up a few times. The chain employs TRBV10-3 and TRBJ2-2, with D maybe TRBD1 (6 bases). The CDR3 runs 14 residues. The V gene lost 6 bases and the J gene lost 2 bases, with 10 bases spanning the gap. Germline lookup yields CDR1 ENHRY and CDR2 SYGVKD. The CDR3 sequence is CAISPGHNTGELFF. CDR3 nucleotide sequence: TGTGCCATCAGCCCGGGACATAACACCGGGGAGCTGTTTTTT.

The chain is built from TRBV29-1 and TRBJ1-3; maybe TRBD1 (6 bases). Trimming pared 0 bases from V and 6 bases from J, leaving 12 bases between. This CDR3 contains 14 residues. CDR1 SQVTM and CDR2 ANQGSEA come from the germline V gene. CDR3 protein: CSVEDPGTTNTIYF. CDR3 coding DNA: TGCAGCGTTGAAGATCCTGGGACAACAAACACCATATATTTT. Together with reference TRBV29-1 and TRBJ1-3, the CDR3 gives the full variable domain: SAVISQKPSRDICQRGTSLTIQCQVDSQVTMMFWYRQQPGQSLTLIATANQGSEATYESGFVIDKFPISRPNLTFSTLTVSNMSPEDSSIYLCSVEDPGTTNTIYFGEGSWLTVV.

This clonotype occurred many times. This chain uses TRBV5-5 with TRBJ2-3; D not resolved. Germline CDR1 SGHKS, CDR2 YYEKEE (reference sequence). CDR3 size: 15 residues. Trimming pared 4 bases from V and 0 bases from J, leaving 12 bases between. CDR3 loop: CASSPTGRSTDTQYF. For the CDR3, the DNA is TGTGCCAGCAGCCCAACCGGACGGAGCACAGATACGCAGTATTTT.

This clonotype was seen only once. The chain combines TRBV18 with TRBJ2-2; 10 nucleotides line up with TRBD2. V lost 6 bases, J lost 3 bases, and 10 bases stayed unmatched. The CDR3 consists of 17 residues. Germline CDR1 is KGHSH and CDR2 is LQKENI. This CDR3 reads CASSGLAEQRDTGELFF. CDR3 nucleotides: TGTGCCAGCTCCGGACTAGCGGAACAGCGGGACACCGGGGAGCTGTTTTTT. The full variable domain, completed using reference TRBV18 and TRBJ2-2, is NAGVMQNPRHLVRRRGQEARLRCSPMKGHSHVYWYRQLPEEGLKFMVYLQKENIIDESGMPKERFSAEFPKEGPSILRIQQVVRGDSAAYFCASSGLAEQRDTGELFFGEGSRLTVL.

The rearrangement joins TRBV29-1 to TRBJ2-7; the D gene is possibly TRBD1 (6 bases). The J call may be wrong; the DNA end is better matched by TRBJ2-1. Looked up from germline, CDR1 is SQVTM and CDR2 is ANQGSEA. The CDR3 has 11 residues. The chain's CDR3 is CSLDSINEQFF. The CDR3 DNA follows: TGCAGCTTGGACAGCATAAATGAGCAGTTCTTC.

This clonotype occurred many times. The chain carries TRBV7-2 and TRBJ2-5; 12 bases line up with TRBD2. Germline CDR1 SGHTA, CDR2 FQGNSA. This CDR3 has 17 amino acids. J gave up 3 bases and V 4 bases, and 9 bases lay outside the gene matches. DNA of the CDR3: TGTGCCAGCAGCTCTTCCATTACTAGCGGGAGGAAAGAGACCCAGTACTTC. Translating gives CASSSSITSGRKETQYF.

The chain has TRBV7-9 and TRBJ2-5; the match to TRBD1 covers 7 bases. The DNA end lines up better with TRBJ2-7; the J call may be wrong. The CDR3 contains 14 residues. CDR1 is SEHNR and CDR2 is FQNEAQ in the germline V gene (reference sequence). CDR3 protein: CASSLTGARYEQYF. CDR3 nucleotides: TGTGCCAGCAGCTTAACAGGGGCGCGGTACGAGCAGTACTTC.

This chain connects TRBV29-1 to TRBJ2-7, with 9 bases that match TRBD2. There are 17 residues in the CDR3. Germline-derived CDR1 and CDR2 are SQVTM and ANQGSEA. V gave up 3 bases and J gave up 1 base; unmatched junction bases: 13. Here the CDR3 reads CSVEDWLSGSGSYEQYF. CDR3 coding DNA: TGCAGCGTTGAGGACTGGCTTAGCGGGAGTGGTTCCTACGAGCAGTACTTC.

This clonotype has a handful of counts. The chain uses TRBV18 and TRBJ1-4; D call uncertain. V lost 4 bases, J lost 7 bases, and 10 bases lay in between. Per the germline V gene, CDR1 is KGHSH and CDR2 is LQKENI. This CDR3 is built from 13 residues. The CDR3: CASSQSGPEKLFF. In DNA, the CDR3 is TGTGCCAGCTCACAATCTGGCCCTGAAAAACTGTTTTTT.

This clonotype was seen ten or more times. The junction shows a germline mismatch at one end, possibly a read error. The chain joins TRBV7-8 to TRBJ2-5, with a weak D call TRBD2 (6 bases). CDR3 size: 13 residues. CDR1 and CDR2 from the germline V gene are SGHVS and FQNEAQ. CDR3 DNA: TGTGCCAGCAGCTCAGCGGAGGGCTTGACCCGGTACTTC. This translates into CASSSAEGLTRYF. Combining the CDR3 with reference TRBV7-8 and TRBJ2-5 gives the whole variable domain GAGVSQSPRYKVAKRGQDVALRCDPISGHVSLFWYQQALGQGPEFLTYFQNEAQLDKSGLPSDRFFAERPEGSVSTLKIQRTQQEDSAVYLCASSSAEGLTRYFGPGTRLLVL.

This clonotype was seen more than once but under ten times. The chain couples TRBV4-2 to TRBJ1-2; 8 nucleotides line up with TRBD1. The germline V gene has CDR1 LGHNA and CDR2 YNFKEQ. Germline trimming cut 5 bases from V and 3 bases from J; bases unmatched to any gene: 8. This CDR3 contains 15 residues. The CDR3 is CASSWTGQGHYGYTF. The CDR3 DNA reads TGTGCCAGCAGCTGGACTGGACAGGGACACTATGGCTACACCTTC.

The chain carries TRBV5-1 and TRBJ2-7; 8 nucleotides line up with TRBD2. CDR3 length: 13 amino acids. V trimming: 6 bases; J trimming: 1 base; junction bases outside the gene matches: 3. The germline V gene has CDR1 SGHRS and CDR2 YFSETQ. The CDR3 coding sequence is TGCGCCAGCACTGGCGGGGGGTCCTACGAGCAGTACTTC. It is translated as CASTGGGSYEQYF.

The chain uses TRBV5-6 and TRBJ1-6, with 8 bases identical to TRBD1. The CDR3 runs 15 residues. Germline V gives CDR1 SGHDT, CDR2 YYEEEE. V dropped 0 bases and J dropped 13; count of bases not matched to a gene: 9. CDR3 coding DNA: TGTGCCAGCAGCTTGGCTCCAGGGGGCCTATCCCCCCTCCACTTT. Translating it yields CASSLAPGGLSPLHF.

Worth noting for this clonotype: The DNA is left out, because the CDR3 cannot be placed on it with certainty; the CDR3 is given as TCRdb lists it. The J gene is TRBJ2-1, the V gene TRBV7-6. Germline V CDR1 and CDR2: SGHVS, FNYEAQ. 16 amino acids form the CDR3, both terminal residues included. CDR3: CASSFCASSLDNEQFF.

The chain joins TRBV11-2 to TRBJ2-2, with TRBD2 matching over 9 bases. The CDR3 length is 19 residues. The J segment lost 4 bases and the V segment lost 3 bases, leaving 15 bases of the junction unmatched. Germline V gene lookup returns CDR1 SGHAT and CDR2 FQNNGV. CDR3 DNA sequence: TGTGCCAGCAGCTTTTATCGAGATAGCGGGAGTCGGTCCACCGGGGAGCTGTTTTTT. It is translated as CASSFYRDSGSRSTGELFF.

This clonotype was seen many times. The chain employs TRBV19 and TRBJ2-1; the match to TRBD2 covers 11 bases. Germline lookup yields CDR1 LNHDA and CDR2 SQIVND (reference sequence). This CDR3 spans 16 amino acids. The V gene end was trimmed by 8 bases and the J gene end by 4 bases; junction bases not matched to a gene: 10. CDR3: CASGGSASGGYNEQFF. CDR3 DNA: TGTGCCAGTGGGGGCTCGGCTAGCGGGGGGTACAATGAGCAGTTCTTC.

The chain links TRBV20-1 to TRBJ2-1; D is ambiguous. This CDR3 contains 15 residues. V was pared by 4 bases and J by 4 bases, with 17 bases between. Germline lookup yields CDR1 DFQATT and CDR2 SNEGSKA (reference sequence). As DNA, the CDR3 is TGCAGTGCTAACGGCGCCGTACCGGTTTACAATGAGCAGTTCTTC. Protein sequence: CSANGAVPVYNEQFF.